This T cell receptor (beta chain) was documented in a study of long-term antiretroviral therapy in people with HIV. Trimming removed 0 bases from V and 3 bases from J; junction bases left unmatched: 8. This CDR3 is built from 18 residues. Looked up from germline, CDR1 is MGHRA and CDR2 is YSYEKL. This clone showed up just a few times. Samples were assayed with immunoSEQ v3.0 at survey level. Assay used: immunoSEQ multiplex PCR; TCRdb lists only in-frame clones, some missing. This sample has about 18,000 clones; approximately 81% occur once, and the top ten carry approximately 15%. Material: unsorted PBMCs, obtained 0.3 years after starting antiretroviral therapy. The rearrangement uses TRBV4-1 and TRBJ1-6; 7 bases fit TRBD1. The receptor comes from a woman between 45 and 60 years old with HIV. The CDR3 nucleotides read TGCGCCAGCAGCCAAGACTCGACAGGGAGACTCTATAATTCACCCCTCCACTTT. Translation gives CASSQDSTGRLYNSPLHF.